Listed below are T cell receptor beta chains from one sample, sequenced in a study of shared clonotypes between healthy human individuals. TCRdb keeps only in-frame clones here, not all; method: immunoSEQ multiplex PCR. The sample has 500,000 to 700,000 clones, 85% to 95% seen once. Material: naive CD8+ T cells sorted from blood. The receptor set was obtained from a woman aged 25 to 45 in good health. Each CDR3 is given with its conserved first and last residue. A D gene is named only where the DNA matches it firmly. Clone size, where shown, is once, few, many, or a class for clones that have expanded.

TRBJ2-1	.	TRBV2	TRBD2	TGTGCCAGCAGTCCGCTAGCGGGAGTCTCTTACAATGAGCAGTTCTTC	CASSPLAGVSYNEQFF
TRBJ2-7	.	TRBV7-9	.	TGTGCCAGCAGCCTTACAGGCCCTAACTCCTACGAGCAGTACTTC	CASSLTGPNSYEQYF
TRBJ1-1	.	TRBV4-1	.	TGCGCCAGCAGCCAAGGGAGGGGCACTGAAGCTTTCTTT	CASSQGRGTEAFF
TRBJ1-4	few	TRBV7-6	TRBD1	TGTGCCAGCAGCTACGGGACAGCCGCAACTAATGAAAAACTGTTTTTT	CASSYGTAATNEKLFF
TRBJ2-3	.	TRBV27	.	TGTGCCAGCAGTTTAATAGGGGGTGCAACAGATACGCAGTATTTT	CASSLIGGATDTQYF
TRBJ1-2	.	TRBV6-5	.	TGTGCCAGCAGTTACGGGGGGACCTATGGCTACACCTTC	CASSYGGTYGYTF
TRBJ2-5	.	TRBV5-1	.	TGCGCCAGCAGCCCCGGGACCCAGTACCAAGAGACCCAGTACTTC	CASSPGTQYQETQYF
TRBJ2-3	.	TRBV13	.	TGTGCCAGCAGCTCCGTCCCTACCACAGATACGCAGTATTTT	CASSSVPTTDTQYF
TRBJ2-7	.	TRBV28	TRBD2	TGTGCCAGCAGCCAACCTCGTACTAGCGGGACCTCCTACGAGCAGTACTTC	CASSQPRTSGTSYEQYF
TRBJ2-7	few	TRBV13	TRBD1	TGTGCCAGCAGCTTAGGACAGGGGGCGGTCTACGAGCAGTACTTC	CASSLGQGAVYEQYF
TRBJ1-4	.	TRBV15	.	TGTGCCACCAGCAGAGTTGGGGCGTCTAATGAAAAACTGTTTTTT	CATSRVGASNEKLFF
TRBJ2-5	.	TRBV7-9	.	TGTGCCAGCACCCCGGTTCGGGGCCCGTGGCAAGAGACCCAGTACTTC	CASTPVRGPWQETQYF
TRBJ2-3	.	TRBV5-1	.	TGCGCCAGCAGCCCGCGGGACCCCGTTTCAGATACGCAGTATTTT	CASSPRDPVSDTQYF
TRBJ2-7	.	TRBV5-6	TRBD2	TGTGCCAGCAGCTGGAATAGCGGGAACCCCTACGAGCAGTACTTC	CASSWNSGNPYEQYF
TRBJ2-1	.	TRBV2	.	TGTGCCAGCATTGGCGGGATCTCCTACAATGAGCAGTTCTTC	CASIGGISYNEQFF
TRBJ1-2	.	TRBV5-6	TRBD1	TGTGCCAGCAGCCCGGGACAGGGCAGTTATGGCTACACCTTC	CASSPGQGSYGYTF
TRBJ2-1	.	TRBV13	.	TGTGCCAGCAGCTTAGTCGTTTTGAATGAGCAGTTCTTC	CASSLVVLNEQFF
TRBJ1-4	.	TRBV7-9	.	TGTGCCAGCAGCTTACCCCAGGGAGACTTTAATGAAAAACTGTTTTTT	CASSLPQGDFNEKLFF
TRBJ2-3	.	TRBV12-2	.	TGTGCAAGTCGCTTAGCCGTCCTCCGCGGACAGGGGACGACAGATACGCAGTATTTT	CASRLAVLRGQGTTDTQYF